The sequence of this TCR beta chain was determined in a study of blood T cell repertoires in COVID-19. TCRdb's table, derived via immunoSEQ multiplex PCR, lists solely in-frame clones and lacks some. In the table there are roughly 140,000 clones, 80% of which are singletons. In its sample, this clone was seen a few times. This CDR3 region has 16 residues. Germline V gene data show CDR1 as SGHVS and CDR2 as FQNEAQ. Trimming cost V 0 bases and J 5 bases, with 16 bases left between them. The source material was peripheral blood. The sequence came from a man aged 55 to 70 with active or convalescent COVID-19. The rearrangement uses TRBV7-8 and TRBJ2-5, with a weak D call TRBD2 (7 bases). This CDR3 reads CASSLAMGGRGETQYF. The CDR3 nucleotides are TGTGCCAGCAGCTTAGCCATGGGGGGGCGCGGGGAGACCCAGTACTTC.